This T cell receptor beta chain came from a study of T cell responses to AZD1222 COVID-19 vaccine. Study-wide findings and caveats: White British donors predominated, females outnumbered males, and clonal diversity was possibly underestimated.

Worth noting for this clone: Its antigen is still unknown.

Here immunoSEQ multiplex PCR was the method, and the copy in TCRdb shows in-frame clones only, minus some. The repertoire includes 98,000 or so clones, 88% of them detected once, and roughly 15% sits in the top ten. The CDR3 consists of 15 residues. CDR1 and CDR2 from the germline V gene are SGHRS and YFSETQ. The trim removed 5 bases at V and 5 bases at J, leaving 8 bases unmatched. Samples with a second dose at about 4 or about 12 weeks were pooled together. The specimen comprised peripheral blood, sampled 28 days after the second AZD1222 dose. The receptor was derived from an adult who received the AZD1222 COVID-19 vaccine. V usage is TRBV5-1 and J usage is TRBJ2-1; 9 positions match TRBD1. The CDR3 here is CASSQPGTGNNEQFF. The CDR3 region has the DNA TGCGCCAGCAGTCAACCCGGGACAGGGAACAATGAGCAGTTCTTC.